This T cell receptor beta chain was identified during a study of T cell responses to AZD1222 COVID-19 vaccine. Overall study findings and caveats: Most donors were white British and more were female, and clonal diversity was possibly underestimated. Two AZD1222 doses significantly raised spike-specific TCR breadth and depth over controls. Unmutated variant regions are reportedly targeted by nearly half of spike-specific TCRs.

The table came from immunoSEQ multiplex PCR; TCRdb's copy has only in-frame clones and leaves some out. The sample lists 100,000 to 150,000 clones, roughly 93% seen once, with under 1.2% in the top ten. Germline loops: CDR1 SEHNR, CDR2 FQNEAQ (reference sequence). The CDR3 is 16 residues long. The V and J ends lost 0 bases and 9 bases, in that order; junction bases with no gene match: 12. With respect to this clone: Its antigen is unknown.

The sample consisted of peripheral blood, taken 28 days after the second AZD1222 dose. The sequence was obtained from an adult who received the AZD1222 COVID-19 vaccine. The rearrangement uses TRBV7-9 and TRBJ2-7; 9 bases align to TRBD1. The CDR3: CASSLADGQGTRVQYF. The CDR3 nucleotides read TGTGCCAGCAGCTTAGCCGACGGACAGGGGACTCGGGTGCAGTACTTC.